The present T cell receptor beta chain was sequenced within a study of PD-L1 blockade in urothelial cancer. For the study at large: Blood analyses occurred 3 weeks (second dose) and 6 weeks post treatment start.

Time point specified: peripheral blood 6 weeks after treatment start. The germline gives CDR1 SGHTA, CDR2 FQGNSA. The length of the CDR3 is 16 residues. J lost 3 bases, V lost 5 bases, and 10 bases had no gene match. TCRdb's table, derived via immunoSEQ multiplex PCR, lists solely in-frame clones and lacks some. This table holds some 110,000 clones, approximately 90% found once. The TCR was taken from a man aged 55 to 70 with urothelial cancer. The sample here was PBMCs, taken around atezolizumab (anti-PD-L1) treatment. The chain carries TRBV7-2 and TRBJ2-1; 7 bases are shared with TRBD1. This CDR3 is CASSPTGQVVYNEQFF. The CDR3 DNA reads as TGTGCCAGCAGCCCAACAGGACAGGTGGTCTACAATGAGCAGTTCTTC.